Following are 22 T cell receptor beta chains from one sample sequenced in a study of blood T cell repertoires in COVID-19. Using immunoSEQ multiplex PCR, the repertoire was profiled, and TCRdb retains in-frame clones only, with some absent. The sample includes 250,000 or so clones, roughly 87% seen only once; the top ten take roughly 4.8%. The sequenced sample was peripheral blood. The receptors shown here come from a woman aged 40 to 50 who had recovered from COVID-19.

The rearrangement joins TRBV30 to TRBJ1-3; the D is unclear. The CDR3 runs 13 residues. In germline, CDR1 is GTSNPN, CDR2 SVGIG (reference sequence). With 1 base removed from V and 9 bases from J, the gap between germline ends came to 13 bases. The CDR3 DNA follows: TGTGCCTGGAGTGCCCTACAACGGGGCACCATATATTTT. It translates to CAWSALQRGTIYF.

Here the CDR3 DNA reads TGCGCCAGCAGCAGAGGGGGACAAAGCTCCTACGAGCAGTACTTC. It specifies CASSRGGQSSYEQYF. The J gene is TRBJ2-7, the V gene TRBV5-1; D perhaps matches TRBD1 (6 bases). The germline V gene encodes CDR1 SGHRS and CDR2 YFSETQ. The CDR3 spans 15 residues. The ends were cut back, 4 bases at V and 0 bases at J, with 14 bases in the middle.

The DNA for the CDR3 is TGTGCCAGCTCTAGTCGCACCTTC. It yields the protein CASSSRTF. The J gene is TRBJ1-2, the V gene TRBV25-1; D ambiguous. CDR3 length equals 8 residues. The V end was cut by 8 bases, the J end by 13 bases, with 8 bases between. Germline values: CDR1 MGHDK, CDR2 SYGVNS.

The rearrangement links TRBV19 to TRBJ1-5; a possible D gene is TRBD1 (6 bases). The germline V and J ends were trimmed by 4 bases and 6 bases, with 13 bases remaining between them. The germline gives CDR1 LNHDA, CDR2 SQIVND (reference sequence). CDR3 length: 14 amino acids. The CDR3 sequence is CASSTGQRFQPQHF. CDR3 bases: TGTGCCAGTAGTACCGGACAGAGATTTCAGCCCCAGCATTTT.

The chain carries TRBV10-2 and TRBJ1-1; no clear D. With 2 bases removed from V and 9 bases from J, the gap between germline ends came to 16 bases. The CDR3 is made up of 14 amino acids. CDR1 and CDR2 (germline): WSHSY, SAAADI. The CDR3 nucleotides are TGCGCCAGCAGTGAGCAATCCCCGGGAAGAAAAGCTTTCTTT. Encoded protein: CASSEQSPGRKAFF.

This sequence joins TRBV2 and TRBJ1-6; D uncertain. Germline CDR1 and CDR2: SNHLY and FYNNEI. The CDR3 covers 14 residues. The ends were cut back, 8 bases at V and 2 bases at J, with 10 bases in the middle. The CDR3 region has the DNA TGTGCCAGCTCTGAGGGCCCCTATAATTCACCCCTCCACTTT. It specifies CASSEGPYNSPLHF.

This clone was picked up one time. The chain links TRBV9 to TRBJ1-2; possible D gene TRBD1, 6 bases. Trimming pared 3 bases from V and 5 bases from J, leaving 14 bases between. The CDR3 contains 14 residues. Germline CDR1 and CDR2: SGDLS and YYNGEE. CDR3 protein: CASSATGLWYGYTF. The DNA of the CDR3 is TGTGCCAGCAGCGCCACAGGGTTGTGGTATGGCTACACCTTC.

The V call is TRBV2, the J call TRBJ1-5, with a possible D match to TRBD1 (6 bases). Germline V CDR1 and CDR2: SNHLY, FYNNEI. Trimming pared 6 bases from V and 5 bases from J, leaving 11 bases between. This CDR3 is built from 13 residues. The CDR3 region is CASRQGVDQPQHF. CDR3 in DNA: TGTGCCAGCAGACAGGGAGTGGATCAGCCCCAGCATTTT. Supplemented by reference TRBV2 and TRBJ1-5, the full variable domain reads EPEVTQTPSHQVTQMGQEVILRCVPISNHLYFYWYRQILGQKVEFLVSFYNNEISEKSEIFDDQFSVERPDGSNFTLKIRSTKLEDSAMYFCASRQGVDQPQHFGDGTRLSIL.

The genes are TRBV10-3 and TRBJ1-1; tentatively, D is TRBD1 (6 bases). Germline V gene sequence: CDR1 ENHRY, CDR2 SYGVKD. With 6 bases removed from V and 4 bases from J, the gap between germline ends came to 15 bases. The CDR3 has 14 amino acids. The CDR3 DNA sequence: TGTGCCATCAGCGAGAGACAGGTATCCACTGAAGCTTTCTTT. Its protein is CAISERQVSTEAFF.

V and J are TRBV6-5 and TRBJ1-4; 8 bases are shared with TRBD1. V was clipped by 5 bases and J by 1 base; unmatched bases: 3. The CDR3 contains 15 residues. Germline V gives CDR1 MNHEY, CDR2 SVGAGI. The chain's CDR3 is CASSKTGGTNEKLFF. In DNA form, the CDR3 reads TGTGCCAGCAGTAAAACAGGGGGAACTAATGAAAAACTGTTTTTT.

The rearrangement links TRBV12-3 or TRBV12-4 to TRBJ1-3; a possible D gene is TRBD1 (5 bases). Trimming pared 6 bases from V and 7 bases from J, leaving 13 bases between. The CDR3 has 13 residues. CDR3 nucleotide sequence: TGTGCCAGCAGAATAGACCGACAGAACACCATATATTTT. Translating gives CASRIDRQNTIYF.

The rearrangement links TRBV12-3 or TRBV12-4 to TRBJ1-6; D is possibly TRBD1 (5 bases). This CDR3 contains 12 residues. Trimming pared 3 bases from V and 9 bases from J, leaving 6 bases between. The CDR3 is CASSLDTSPLHF. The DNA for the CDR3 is TGTGCCAGCAGTTTGGACACTTCACCCCTCCACTTT.

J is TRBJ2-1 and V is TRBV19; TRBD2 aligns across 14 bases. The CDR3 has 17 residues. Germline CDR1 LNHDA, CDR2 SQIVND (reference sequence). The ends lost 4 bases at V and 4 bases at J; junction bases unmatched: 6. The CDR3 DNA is TGTGCCAGTAGTACCCCGACTAGCGGGGGGGCTTACAATGAGCAGTTCTTC. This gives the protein CASSTPTSGGAYNEQFF.

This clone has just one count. The chain's CDR3 is CASSVGTLSSGNTIYF. CDR3 DNA sequence: TGTGCCAGCAGCGTAGGCACTCTGAGCTCTGGAAACACCATATATTTT. This sequence joins TRBV9 and TRBJ1-3; no definite D call. The length of the CDR3 is 16 residues. CDR1 SGDLS and CDR2 YYNGEE come from the germline V gene. Trimming pared 0 bases from V and 0 bases from J, leaving 10 bases between.

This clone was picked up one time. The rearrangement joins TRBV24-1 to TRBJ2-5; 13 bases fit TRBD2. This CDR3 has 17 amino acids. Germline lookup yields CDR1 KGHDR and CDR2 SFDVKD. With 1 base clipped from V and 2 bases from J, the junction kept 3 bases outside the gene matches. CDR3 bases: TGTGCCACCAGTGATTTTGGGACTAGCGGGAAACAAGAGACCCAGTACTTC. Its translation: CATSDFGTSGKQETQYF.

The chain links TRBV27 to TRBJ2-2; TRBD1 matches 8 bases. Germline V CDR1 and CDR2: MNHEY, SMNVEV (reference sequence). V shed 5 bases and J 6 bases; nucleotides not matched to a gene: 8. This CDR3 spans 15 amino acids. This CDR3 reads CASSRQGPVAGELFF. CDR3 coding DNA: TGTGCCAGCAGTCGACAGGGGCCAGTCGCCGGGGAGCTGTTTTTT.

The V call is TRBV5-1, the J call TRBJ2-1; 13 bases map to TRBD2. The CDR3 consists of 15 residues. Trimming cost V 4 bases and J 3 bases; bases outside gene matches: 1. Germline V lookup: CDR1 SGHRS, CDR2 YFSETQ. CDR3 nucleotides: TGCGCCAGCAGCCGGACTAGCGGGGGCTACAATGAGCAGTTCTTC. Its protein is CASSRTSGGYNEQFF.

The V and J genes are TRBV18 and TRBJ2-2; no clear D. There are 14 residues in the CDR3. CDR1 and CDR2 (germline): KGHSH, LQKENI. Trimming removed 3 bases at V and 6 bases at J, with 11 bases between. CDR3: CASSPPSFAGELFF. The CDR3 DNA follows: TGTGCCAGCTCACCTCCGAGTTTCGCCGGGGAGCTGTTTTTT.

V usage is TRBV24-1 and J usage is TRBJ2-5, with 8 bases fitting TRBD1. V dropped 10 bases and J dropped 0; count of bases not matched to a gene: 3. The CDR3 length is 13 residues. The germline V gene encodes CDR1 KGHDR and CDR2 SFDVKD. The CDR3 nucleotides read TGTGCCACTAGGGACAGGTACCAAGAGACCCAGTACTTC. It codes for CATRDRYQETQYF.

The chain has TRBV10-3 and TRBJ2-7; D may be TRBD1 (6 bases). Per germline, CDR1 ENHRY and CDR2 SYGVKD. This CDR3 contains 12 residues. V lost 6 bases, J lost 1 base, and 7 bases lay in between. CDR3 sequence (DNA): TGTGCCATCAGGGACAGTTCCTACGAGCAGTACTTC. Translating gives CAIRDSSYEQYF.

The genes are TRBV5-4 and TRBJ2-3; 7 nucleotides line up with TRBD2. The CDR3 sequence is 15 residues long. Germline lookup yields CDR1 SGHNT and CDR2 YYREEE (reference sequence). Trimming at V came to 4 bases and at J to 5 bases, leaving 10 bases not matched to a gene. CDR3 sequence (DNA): TGTGCCAGCAGCGCCCACGGGGGGAATGGAGATACGCAGTATTTT. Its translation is CASSAHGGNGDTQYF.

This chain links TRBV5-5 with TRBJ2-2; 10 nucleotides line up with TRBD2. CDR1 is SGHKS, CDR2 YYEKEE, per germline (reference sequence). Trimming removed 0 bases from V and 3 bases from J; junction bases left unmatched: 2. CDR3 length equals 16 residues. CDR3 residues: CASSLGLAGDTGELFF. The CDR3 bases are TGTGCCAGCAGCTTGGGGCTAGCGGGAGACACCGGGGAGCTGTTTTTT.